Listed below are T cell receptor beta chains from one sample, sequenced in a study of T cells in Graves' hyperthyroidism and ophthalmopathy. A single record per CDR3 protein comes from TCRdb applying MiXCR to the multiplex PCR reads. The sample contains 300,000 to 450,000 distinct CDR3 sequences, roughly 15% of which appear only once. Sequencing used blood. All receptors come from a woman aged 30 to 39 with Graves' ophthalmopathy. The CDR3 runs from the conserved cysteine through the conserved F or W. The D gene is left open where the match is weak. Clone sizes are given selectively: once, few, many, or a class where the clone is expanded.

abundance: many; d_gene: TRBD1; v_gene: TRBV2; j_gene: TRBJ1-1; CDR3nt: TGTGCCAGCATTCACAGGGGAGGGACTGAAGCTTTCTTT; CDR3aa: CASIHRGGTEAFF
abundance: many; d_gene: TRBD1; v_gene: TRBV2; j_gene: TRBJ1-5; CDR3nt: TGTGCCAGCAGCCACAAGGGGGCAGGGGCCTATCAGCCCCAGCATTTT; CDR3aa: CASSHKGAGAYQPQHF
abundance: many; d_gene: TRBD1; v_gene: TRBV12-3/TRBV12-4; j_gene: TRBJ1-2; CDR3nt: TGTGCCAGCAGCAACGACAGGGTGTATGGCTACACCTTC; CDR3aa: CASSNDRVYGYTF
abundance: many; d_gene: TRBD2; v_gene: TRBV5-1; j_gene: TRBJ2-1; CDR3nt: TGCGCCAGCAGCCTGGGGCTTAGCGGGGGGACGAACAATGAGCAGTTCTTC; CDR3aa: CASSLGLSGGTNNEQFF
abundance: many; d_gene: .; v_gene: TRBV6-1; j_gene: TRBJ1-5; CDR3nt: TGTGCCAGCAGTCACGATGGGAGCAATCAGCCCCAGCATTTT; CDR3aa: CASSHDGSNQPQHF
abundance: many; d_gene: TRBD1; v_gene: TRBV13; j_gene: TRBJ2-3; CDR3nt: TGTGCCAGCAGCTCCAGAGACAGGGGGAGCACAGATACGCAGTATTTT; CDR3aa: CASSSRDRGSTDTQYF
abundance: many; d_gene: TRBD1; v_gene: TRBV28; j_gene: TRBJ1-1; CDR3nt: TGTGCCGCGAAGACAGGGGGGGGAGGGAACACTGAAGCTTTCTTT; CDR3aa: CAAKTGGGGNTEAFF
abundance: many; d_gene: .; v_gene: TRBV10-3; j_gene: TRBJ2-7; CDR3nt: TGTGCCATCAGTGAGTTTAACGAGCAGTACTTC; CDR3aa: CAISEFNEQYF
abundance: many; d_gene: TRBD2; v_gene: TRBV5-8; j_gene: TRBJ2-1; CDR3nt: TGTGCCAGCAGCGCAGGGACTAGCGTTCGGTATGAGCAGTTCTTC; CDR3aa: CASSAGTSVRYEQFF
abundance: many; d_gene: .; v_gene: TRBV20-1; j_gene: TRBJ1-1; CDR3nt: TGCAGTCCACGGAGGGCCCTCCCAGGGGACACTGAAGCTTTCTTT; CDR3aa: CSPRRALPGDTEAFF
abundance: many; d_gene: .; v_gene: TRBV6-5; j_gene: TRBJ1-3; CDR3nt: TGTGCCAGCAGTTATGACACCCGCTCTGGAAACACCATATATTTT; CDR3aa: CASSYDTRSGNTIYF
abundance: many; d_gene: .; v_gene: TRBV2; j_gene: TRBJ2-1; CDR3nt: TGTGCCAGCAGCTACAGGTGGCACAATGAGCAGTTCTTC; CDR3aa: CASSYRWHNEQFF
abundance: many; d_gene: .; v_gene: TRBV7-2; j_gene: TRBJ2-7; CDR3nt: TGTGCCAGCAGCCGAGGGTCAGGATACGAGCAGTACTTC; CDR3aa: CASSRGSGYEQYF
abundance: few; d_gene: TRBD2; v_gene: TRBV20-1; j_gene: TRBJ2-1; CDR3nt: TGCAGTGCTAGGGCTACTAGCGTCTGGGTGCAGTTCTTC; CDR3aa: CSARATSVWVQFF
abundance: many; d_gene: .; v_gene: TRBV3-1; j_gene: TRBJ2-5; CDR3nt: TGTGCCAGCAGCCAAGATGGGTCGGGACCGGGGACCCAGTACTTC; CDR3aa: CASSQDGSGPGTQYF
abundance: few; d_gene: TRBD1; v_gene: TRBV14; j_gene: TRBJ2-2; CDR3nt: TGTGCCAGCAGCGCCGGGACAGGGTTAACCGGGGAGCTGTTTTTT; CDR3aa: CASSAGTGLTGELFF
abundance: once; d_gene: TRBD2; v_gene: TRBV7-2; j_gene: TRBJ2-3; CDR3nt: TGTGCCAGCAGCTTAGCCTTCGGGGGGGGGGAAGATACGCAGTATTTT; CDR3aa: CASSLAFGGGEDTQYF
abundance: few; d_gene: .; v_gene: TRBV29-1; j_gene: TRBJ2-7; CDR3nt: TGCAGCGTTGTCGAGGGGAGCTCCTACGAGCAGTACTTC; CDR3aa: CSVVEGSSYEQYF
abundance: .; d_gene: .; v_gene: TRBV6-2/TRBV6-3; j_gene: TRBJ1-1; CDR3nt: TGTGACAGCAGTTACCTACATGGGGGAAACACTGAAGCTTTCTTT; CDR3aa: CDSSYLHGGNTEAFF
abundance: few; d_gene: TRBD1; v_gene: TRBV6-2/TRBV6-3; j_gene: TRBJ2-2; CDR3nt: TGTGCCAGCAGCATTAGGACAGGGGCGGCCACCGGGGAGCTGTTTTTT; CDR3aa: CASSIRTGAATGELFF
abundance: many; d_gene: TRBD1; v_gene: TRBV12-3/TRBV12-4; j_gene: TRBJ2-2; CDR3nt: TGTGCCAGCAAAGGACAGGGTCTTTCCGGGGAGCTGTTTTTT; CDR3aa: CASKGQGLSGELFF
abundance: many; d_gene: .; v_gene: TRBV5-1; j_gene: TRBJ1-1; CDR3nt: TGCGCCAGCAGCTTAGAACCCGGTGATGAAGCTTTCTTT; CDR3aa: CASSLEPGDEAFF
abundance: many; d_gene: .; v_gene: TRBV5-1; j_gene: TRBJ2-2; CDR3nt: TGCGCCAGCAGCTTGGGACAGGTCGAGGGGGAGCTGTTTTTT; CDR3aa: CASSLGQVEGELFF
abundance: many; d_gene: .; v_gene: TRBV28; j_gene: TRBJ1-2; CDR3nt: TGTGCCAGCAGTCCATACAGGACAGCCGGCTATGGCTACACCTTC; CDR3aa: CASSPYRTAGYGYTF
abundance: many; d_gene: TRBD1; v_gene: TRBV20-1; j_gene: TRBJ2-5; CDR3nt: TGCAGTGCTAGAGGGGACAGGCTTGACCAAGAGACCCAGTACTTC; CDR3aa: CSARGDRLDQETQYF
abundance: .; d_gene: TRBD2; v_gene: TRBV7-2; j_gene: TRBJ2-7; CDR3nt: TGTGCCAGCAGCTGGACTAGCGGGCTCTCCTACGAGCAGTACTTC; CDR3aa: CASSWTSGLSYEQYF
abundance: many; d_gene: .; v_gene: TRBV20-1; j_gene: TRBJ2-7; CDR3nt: TGCAGTGCCAGACATGTCTCCTACGAGCAGTACTTC; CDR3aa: CSARHVSYEQYF
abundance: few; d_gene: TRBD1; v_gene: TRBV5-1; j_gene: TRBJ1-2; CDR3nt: TGCGCCAGCAGCTTCATCGGGACAGCTAACTATGGCTACACCTTC; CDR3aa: CASSFIGTANYGYTF
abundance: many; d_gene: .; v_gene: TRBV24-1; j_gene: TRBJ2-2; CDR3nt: TGTGCCACCAGTGACCCAAACCGGGGGCCCTTCACCGGGGAGCTGTTTTTT; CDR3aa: CATSDPNRGPFTGELFF
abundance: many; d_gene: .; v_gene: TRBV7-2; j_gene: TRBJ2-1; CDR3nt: TGTGCCAGCAGTCAGACTCCGCAAGGGCGGTTCTTC; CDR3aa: CASSQTPQGRFF
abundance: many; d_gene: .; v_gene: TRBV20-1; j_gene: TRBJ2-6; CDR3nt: TGCAGTGCTAGAGGCCATCAATCCTCTGGGGCCAACGTCCTGACTTTC; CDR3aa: CSARGHQSSGANVLTF
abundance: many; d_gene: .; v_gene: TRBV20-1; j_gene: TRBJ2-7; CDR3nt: TGCAGTGCTAGAAGTTCTGGGGTTACCGAGCAGTACTTC; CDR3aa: CSARSSGVTEQYF
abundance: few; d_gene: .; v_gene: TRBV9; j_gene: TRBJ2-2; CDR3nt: TGTGCCAGCAGCGTAGCTGGTAGGGAGCTGTTTTTT; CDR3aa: CASSVAGRELFF
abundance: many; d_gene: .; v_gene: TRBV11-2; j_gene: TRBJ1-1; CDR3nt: TGTGCCAGCAGCTCAACCAGGGGAGACACTGAAGCTTTCTTT; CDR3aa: CASSSTRGDTEAFF
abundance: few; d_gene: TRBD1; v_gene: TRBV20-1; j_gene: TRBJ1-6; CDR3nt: TGCGGAGGGGGCAATTCACCCCTCCACTTT; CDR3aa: CGGGNSPLHF
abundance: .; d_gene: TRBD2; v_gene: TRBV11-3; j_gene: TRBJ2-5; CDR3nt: TGTGCCAGCAGCTTAGAAACTAGCGGGGGGGGCGTTGCTGAGACCCAGTACTTC; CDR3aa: CASSLETSGGGVAETQYF
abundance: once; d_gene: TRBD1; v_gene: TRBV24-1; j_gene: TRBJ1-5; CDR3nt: TGTGCCACCGCCGGGACAGGGGGAGATCGGCCCCAGCATTTT; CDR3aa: CATAGTGGDRPQHF
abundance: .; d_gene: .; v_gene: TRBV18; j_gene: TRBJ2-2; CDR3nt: TGTGCCAGCTCACCTTGGGGACCGTCGGAGAACACCGGGGAGCTGTTTTTT; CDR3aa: CASSPWGPSENTGELFF
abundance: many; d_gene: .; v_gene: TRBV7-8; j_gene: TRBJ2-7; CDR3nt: TGTGCCAGCAGCTTAGCAGGGTCTCCGGGCGAGCAGTACTTC; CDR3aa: CASSLAGSPGEQYF
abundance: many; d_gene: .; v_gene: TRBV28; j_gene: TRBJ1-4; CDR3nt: TGTGCCAGCACCACTCTGGATGAAAAACTGTTTTTT; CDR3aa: CASTTLDEKLFF
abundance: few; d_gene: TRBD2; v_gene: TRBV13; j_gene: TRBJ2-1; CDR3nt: TGTGCCAGCAGCATCGGACTAGCGGGGGGGAATGAGCAGTTCTTC; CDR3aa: CASSIGLAGGNEQFF
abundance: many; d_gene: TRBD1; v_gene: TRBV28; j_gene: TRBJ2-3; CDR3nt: TGTGCCAGCAGTTACACAACAGGGGTATTTGCGGCAGATACGCAGTATTTT; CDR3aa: CASSYTTGVFAADTQYF
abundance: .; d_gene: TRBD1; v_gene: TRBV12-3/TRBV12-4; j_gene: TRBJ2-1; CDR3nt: TGTGCCAGCAGTCCCGGGACAGCATGGGATGAGCAGTTCTTC; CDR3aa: CASSPGTAWDEQFF
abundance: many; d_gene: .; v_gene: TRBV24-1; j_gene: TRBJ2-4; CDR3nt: TGTGCCACCAGTGTCGGTCCCCTAGGGAACATTCAGTACTTC; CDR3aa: CATSVGPLGNIQYF
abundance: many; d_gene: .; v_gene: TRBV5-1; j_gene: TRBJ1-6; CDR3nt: TGCGCCAGCGGAATAAGTCCACGCAATTCACCCCTCCACTTT; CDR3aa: CASGISPRNSPLHF
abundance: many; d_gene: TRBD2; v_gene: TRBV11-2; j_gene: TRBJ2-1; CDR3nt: TGTGCCAGCAGCTTAGTAGCGGGGGCTAGTGAGCAGTTCTTC; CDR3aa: CASSLVAGASEQFF
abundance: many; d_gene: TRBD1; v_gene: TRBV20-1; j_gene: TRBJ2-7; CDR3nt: TGCAGTGCTCACCCCAGGGTCGGCAGGGGGAATTACGAGCAGTACTTC; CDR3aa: CSAHPRVGRGNYEQYF
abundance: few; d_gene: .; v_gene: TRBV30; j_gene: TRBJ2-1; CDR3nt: TGTGCCAGTAGCCGGCGGGGAAACCCCTACAATGAGCAGTTCTTC; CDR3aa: CASSRRGNPYNEQFF
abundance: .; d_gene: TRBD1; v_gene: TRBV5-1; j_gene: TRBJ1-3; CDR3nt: TGCGCCAGCAGCCTCCGAGGGACAGGGCTGGACACCATATATTTT; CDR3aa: CASSLRGTGLDTIYF
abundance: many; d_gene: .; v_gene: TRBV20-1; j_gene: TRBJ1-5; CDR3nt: TGCAGTGCCCCGATGATTGGCCCTTATAGCAATCAGCCCCAGCATTTT; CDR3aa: CSAPMIGPYSNQPQHF
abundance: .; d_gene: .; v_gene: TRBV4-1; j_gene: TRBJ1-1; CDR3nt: TGCGCCAGCAGCCAAGTCCGTAGAAGCACTGAAGCTTTCTTT; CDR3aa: CASSQVRRSTEAFF
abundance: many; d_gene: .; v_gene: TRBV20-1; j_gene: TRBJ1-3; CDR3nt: TGCAGTGCTTCAAGGAGGGGAAACACCATATATTTT; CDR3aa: CSASRRGNTIYF
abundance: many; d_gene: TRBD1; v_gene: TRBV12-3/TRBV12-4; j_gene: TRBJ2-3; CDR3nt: TGTGCCTGCGACGATAGACAGGGGAACACAGATACGCAGTATTTT; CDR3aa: CACDDRQGNTDTQYF
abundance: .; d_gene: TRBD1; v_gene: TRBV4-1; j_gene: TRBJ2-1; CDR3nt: TGCGCCAGCAGCCAAGGGACAGGGATGAACTCCTACAATGAGCAGTTCTTC; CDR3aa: CASSQGTGMNSYNEQFF
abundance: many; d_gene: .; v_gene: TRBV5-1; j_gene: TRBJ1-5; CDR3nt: TGCGCCAGCAGCTTATCGGGGGCCAATCAGCCCCAGCATTTT; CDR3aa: CASSLSGANQPQHF
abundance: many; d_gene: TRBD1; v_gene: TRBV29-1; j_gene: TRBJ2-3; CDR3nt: TGCAGCGTTGAAGATCTTCTGGGACAGGGGCGCACAGATACGCAGTATTTT; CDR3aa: CSVEDLLGQGRTDTQYF
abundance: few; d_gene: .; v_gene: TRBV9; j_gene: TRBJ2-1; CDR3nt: TGTGCCAGCAGCGGACCGGACAGACGGGGCAATGAGCAGTTCTTC; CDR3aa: CASSGPDRRGNEQFF